Listed below are T cell receptor beta chains from one sample, sequenced in a study of beta chain features in type 1 diabetes. The repertoire was sequenced with immunoSEQ multiplex PCR; TCRdb's copy has only in-frame clones and lacks some. This table holds 630,000 or so clones, 11% to 15% found once. The sample taken for sequencing was naive CD4+ T cells from blood. All receptors derive from a man in his late teens or twenties with type 1 diabetes. Both conserved end residues are part of each CDR3. A D gene is named only where the DNA matches it firmly. A clone size is listed for some rows: how often the clone was seen (once, few, many), or a class if it is expanded.

D gene	CDR3 length	clone size	V gene	J gene	CDR3 DNA	CDR3 protein
TRBD2	16	NA	TRBV2	TRBJ2-1	TGTGCCAGCAGTGAGGAACTAGCGGGGCGTTACAATGAGCAGTTCTTC	CASSEELAGRYNEQFF
NA	14	few	TRBV5-1	TRBJ2-5	TGCGCCAGCAGCCTACAGGGGAGGGAAGAGACCCAGTACTTC	CASSLQGREETQYF
NA	13	few	TRBV6-1	TRBJ1-1	TGTGCCAGCAGTGAACACTGGGACACTGAAGCTTTCTTT	CASSEHWDTEAFF
NA	13	NA	TRBV2	TRBJ2-1	TGTGCCAGCAGTGAGGACATTTACAATGAGCAGTTCTTC	CASSEDIYNEQFF
NA	15	NA	TRBV7-2	TRBJ1-6	TGTGCCAGCAGCTTCGGGAGCTCCTATAATTCACCCCTCCACTTT	CASSFGSSYNSPLHF
NA	19	few	TRBV5-1	TRBJ2-2	TGCGCCAGCAGCTTGGCGATGGGACACGGGAGAGTTTTAGCCGGGGAGCTGTTTTTT	CASSLAMGHGRVLAGELFF
NA	15	NA	TRBV5-1	TRBJ2-4	TGCGCCAGCAGCTTGGCCGGGACTTTTAAAAACATTCAGTACTTC	CASSLAGTFKNIQYF
TRBD2	13	NA	TRBV25-1	TRBJ2-7	TGTGCCAGCAGTCGAGGACTAGAGTACGAGCAGTACTTC	CASSRGLEYEQYF
NA	12	few	TRBV28	TRBJ1-2	TGTGCCAGCAGTTTGGGGAACTATGGCTACACCTTC	CASSLGNYGYTF
TRBD2	12	NA	TRBV30	TRBJ2-1	TGTGCCTGGAGGGCTAGCGGCGCTGAGCAGTTCTTC	CAWRASGAEQFF
NA	15	few	TRBV30	TRBJ1-6	TGTGCCTGGAGTGTACTCGGGGCAGTGAATTCACCCCTCCACTTT	CAWSVLGAVNSPLHF
TRBD1	17	NA	TRBV4-3	TRBJ1-1	TGCGCCAGCAGCCATTCACCGGGACAGGGGAAGAACACTGAAGCTTTCTTT	CASSHSPGQGKNTEAFF
TRBD2	13	NA	TRBV11-2	TRBJ2-1	TGTGCCTTGGCGGGAGACCCCTACAATGAGCAGTTCTTC	CALAGDPYNEQFF
TRBD2	16	NA	TRBV13	TRBJ2-3	TGTGCCAGCAGCTTCCTAGCGGGGGATTCCACAGATACGCAGTATTTT	CASSFLAGDSTDTQYF
NA	16	NA	TRBV4-2	TRBJ2-6	TGTGCCAGCAGCCAAGAGGGTACCTCTGGGGCCAACGTCCTGACTTTC	CASSQEGTSGANVLTF
NA	11	NA	TRBV30	TRBJ1-1	TGTGCCTGGAGCCTAACAGGTGAAGCTTTCTTT	CAWSLTGEAFF
NA	12	NA	TRBV30	TRBJ2-3	TGTGCCTGGAGTGTAGGCACAGATACGCAGTATTTT	CAWSVGTDTQYF
NA	15	few	TRBV9	TRBJ1-4	TGTGCCAGCAGCGTAGATAAAGGGTCGAGTGAAAAACTGTTTTTT	CASSVDKGSSEKLFF
NA	13	few	TRBV5-6	TRBJ2-7	TGTGCCAGCAGCTCTCGGACTGGCTACGAGCAGTACTTC	CASSSRTGYEQYF
TRBD1	14	NA	TRBV4-2	TRBJ2-5	TGTGCCAGCAGCCAAGTGGGACAGCAAGAGACCCAGTACTTC	CASSQVGQQETQYF
NA	11	few	TRBV20-1	TRBJ1-1	TGCAGTGCTGGTCCGAACACTGAAGCTTTCTTT	CSAGPNTEAFF
TRBD2	16	NA	TRBV7-9	TRBJ2-1	TGTGCCAGCAGCTCGAGACTAGCGGGAGAGGACAATGAGCAGTTCTTC	CASSSRLAGEDNEQFF
NA	15	NA	TRBV19	TRBJ2-1	TGTGCCAGTAGTATCCCCGGGGCACGGTACAATGAGCAGTTCTTC	CASSIPGARYNEQFF
NA	14	NA	TRBV28	TRBJ1-5	TGTGCCAGCAGTTTGGGGGGGAGCGATCAGCCCCAGCATTTT	CASSLGGSDQPQHF
TRBD1	13	few	TRBV29-1	TRBJ1-5	TGCAGCGTTGAAGCAGCCAGGGGGGAGCCCCAGCATTTT	CSVEAARGEPQHF
NA	16	NA	TRBV4-2	TRBJ2-3	TGTGCCAGCAGCCAATCGCAAGGGACTAGCACAGATACGCAGTATTTT	CASSQSQGTSTDTQYF
TRBD1	13	NA	TRBV13	TRBJ2-1	TGTGCCAGCGGGACAGGGGGCGGTGGTGAGCAGTTCTTC	CASGTGGGGEQFF
NA	14	NA	TRBV7-6	TRBJ2-7	TGTGCCAGCAGCTTAACGGTGACGGGTCGGGAGCAGTACTTC	CASSLTVTGREQYF
TRBD1	15	NA	TRBV6-5	TRBJ1-2	TGTGCCAGCAGTTACGGGACAGGGGGACTTTATGGCTACACCTTC	CASSYGTGGLYGYTF
TRBD1	17	NA	TRBV9	TRBJ1-3	TGTGCCAGCAGCCTGACGGGACAGGCAGTCGGAGTGGACACCATATATTTT	CASSLTGQAVGVDTIYF
NA	14	few	TRBV21-1	TRBJ2-7	TGTGCCAGCAGCATAGCCGCGCGGAGTGGGGAGCAGTACTTC	CASSIAARSGEQYF
NA	16	few	TRBV5-6	TRBJ2-2	TGTGCCAGCAGCTTGTTGGCGGGGTGGAACACCGGGGAGCTGTTTTTT	CASSLLAGWNTGELFF
NA	14	NA	TRBV30	TRBJ2-2	TGTGCCTGGAGTGCTACGGTGAACACCGGGGAGCTGTTTTTT	CAWSATVNTGELFF
NA	12	few	TRBV29-1	TRBJ1-1	TGCAGCATCCCGGGGCTGGGGACTGAAGCTTTCTTT	CSIPGLGTEAFF
TRBD1	16	few	TRBV9	TRBJ2-2	TGTGCCAGCAGCGTAAACGTGGGACAGGGAACCGGGGAGCTGTTTTTT	CASSVNVGQGTGELFF
NA	12	NA	TRBV6-4	TRBJ1-2	TGTGCCAGCAGTGACGAGGGACCCGCGAGCACCTTC	CASSDEGPASTF
TRBD1	14	once	TRBV30	TRBJ1-3	TGTGCCTGGGCCAGGGGGAGCTCTGGAAACACCATATATTTT	CAWARGSSGNTIYF
NA	13	NA	TRBV30	TRBJ1-1	TGTGCCTGGAGTGTAAGAACTAACACTGAAGCTTTCTTT	CAWSVRTNTEAFF
NA	12	NA	TRBV19	TRBJ2-1	TGTGCCAGTAAAACATTATACAATGAGCAGTTCTTC	CASKTLYNEQFF
NA	13	few	TRBV9	TRBJ1-1	TGTGCCAGCATGAACGGTCCAGGGGCTGAAGCTTTCTTT	CASMNGPGAEAFF
TRBD1	14	NA	TRBV18	TRBJ1-2	TGTGCCAGCTCTTCGAACGACAGGGATTATGGCTACACCTTC	CASSSNDRDYGYTF
NA	16	few	TRBV5-4	TRBJ2-1	TGTGCCAGCAGCTTGGCAGCAGGGGCCGCCTACAATGAGCAGTTCTTC	CASSLAAGAAYNEQFF
TRBD2	18	few	TRBV30	TRBJ2-1	TGTGCCTGGAGTGAACTAGCGAAGGACATCCTCACCTACAATGAGCAGTTCTTC	CAWSELAKDILTYNEQFF